This T cell receptor beta chain was captured by sequencing in a study of tumour-infiltrating T cells in Burkitt lymphoma. Study-level information: All epidemiological Burkitt lymphoma subtypes were represented in the cohort. Productive clonality predicted overall and progression-free survival.

Clones were sequenced by immunoSEQ multiplex PCR, and TCRdb holds only the in-frame ones, with some missing. The data contain fewer than 1,000 clones, around three quarters of them singletons. The germline gives CDR1 LNHDA, CDR2 SQIVND (reference sequence). Trimming took off 3 bases at V and 4 bases at J, with 10 bases between the two ends. The CDR3 contains 13 residues. The receptor was derived from a human donor with Burkitt lymphoma. The sequenced sample was tumor tissue. The chain couples TRBV19 to TRBJ2-7, with D possibly being TRBD1 (5 bases). The CDR3 bases are TGTGCCAGTAGTATCCAACAGGCGTACGAGCAGTACTTC. Residues: CASSIQQAYEQYF.